The TCR beta chain under discussion was sequenced for a study of blood T cell repertoires in COVID-19. In the study overall: T cells, B-cell-depleted T cells, or PBMCs provided the cDNA or gDNA that served as material.

Original processing notes: For nucleated cells, counts were estimated from reference gene primer amplification. Only in-frame clones appear in the TCRdb table, and some are missing; sequencing was by immunoSEQ multiplex PCR. V and J calls and clone size are given by that table; D and trimming were obtained from the DNA. The sample consists of roughly 350,000 clones, around nine tenths of them appearing once. The sequence derives from a woman under 30 who had recovered from COVID-19. The sequencing sample was made of peripheral blood.

As DNA, the CDR3 is TGTGCCAGCAGTTACGCGGAAACCTACGAGCAGTACGTC. Translation: CASSYAETYEQYV. This sequence joins TRBV6-2 or TRBV6-3 and TRBJ2-7, with D unclear. This CDR3 comprises 13 residues. The germline V gene has CDR1 MNHEY and CDR2 SVGEGT. The V end was cut by 2 bases, the J end by 2 bases, with 7 bases between.